The present entry profiles one T cell receptor (beta chain) with its context. What it recognizes is unknown. The data are from a study of PD-1 blockade in classical Hodgkin lymphoma. The study, taken as a whole, reports: Complete responders started with a diversity level that resembled newly diagnosed patients at baseline.

J was trimmed by 4 bases and V by 5 bases; bases with no gene match: 7. The germline V gene has CDR1 SGHNT and CDR2 YENEEA. The CDR3 covers 14 residues. Following autologous stem cell transplantation, relapse occurred in every patient, and exposure to brentuximab vedotin varied. Here immunoSEQ multiplex PCR was the method, and the copy in TCRdb shows in-frame clones only, minus some. The profile shows 55,000 to 75,000 clones, under 95% of them singletons. The sequence came from a human donor with classical Hodgkin lymphoma. This material consisted of peripheral blood mononuclear cells (PBMCs), taken at baseline. The chain joins TRBV11-3 to TRBJ2-7, with 8 bases matching TRBD1. CDR3 bases: TGTGCCAGCAGCCCTGGGCAGGGGGCGTACGAGCAGTACTTC. It is translated as CASSPGQGAYEQYF.